The clone carrying this T cell receptor (beta chain) was seen a handful of times. As processed by the authors: Amplification from reference gene primers served as the basis for estimated nucleated cell counts. Only in-frame clones appear in the TCRdb table, and some are missing; sequencing was by immunoSEQ multiplex PCR. V and J calls and clone size follow that table, whereas D and trimming were derived from the DNA. The sample has some 250,000 clones, approximately 86% seen once. The CDR3 consists of 16 residues. Trimming cost V 4 bases and J 5 bases, with 20 bases left between them. In germline, CDR1 is MGHDK, CDR2 SYGVNS. The sample belongs to a study of blood T cell repertoires in COVID-19. Turning to the study itself: Material from acute and convalescent COVID-19 was sourced from the United States, Italy and Spain. PBMCs, B-cell-depleted T cells, or T cells were the source of the cDNA or gDNA that made up the material.

This receptor was identified in a human donor in a cohort sampled during active COVID-19. The chain uses TRBV25-1 and TRBJ1-2; D is unclear. The sample was peripheral blood. The CDR3 sequence: CASSVRSSSNGYGYTF. CDR3 in DNA: TGTGCCAGCAGTGTGAGGAGTTCCAGCAACGGATATGGCTACACCTTC.